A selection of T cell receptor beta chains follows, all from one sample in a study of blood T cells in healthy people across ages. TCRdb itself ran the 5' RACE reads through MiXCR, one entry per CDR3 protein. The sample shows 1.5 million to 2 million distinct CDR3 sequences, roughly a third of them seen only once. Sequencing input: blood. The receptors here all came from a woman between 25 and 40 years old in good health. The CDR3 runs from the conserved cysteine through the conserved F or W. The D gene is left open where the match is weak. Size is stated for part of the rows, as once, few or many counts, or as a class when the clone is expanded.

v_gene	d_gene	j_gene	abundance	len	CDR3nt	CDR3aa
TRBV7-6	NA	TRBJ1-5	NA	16	TGTGCCAGCAGCCAAGCCCCAGGTTTGGGCAATCAGCCCCAGCATTTT	CASSQAPGLGNQPQHF
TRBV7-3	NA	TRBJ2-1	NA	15	TGTGCCAGCAGCTTTGGGAGTCTCTCCTACAATGAGCAGTTCTTC	CASSFGSLSYNEQFF
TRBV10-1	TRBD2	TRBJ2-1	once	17	TGCGCCAGCAGTGATGCTAGCGGGAGGCCTTCCTACAATGAGCAGTTCTTC	CASSDASGRPSYNEQFF
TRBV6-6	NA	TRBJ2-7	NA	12	TGTGCCAGCATGGAACGGGGAGACGAGCAGTACTTC	CASMERGDEQYF
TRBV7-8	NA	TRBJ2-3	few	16	TGTGCCAGCAGCTCAACAGGGGGACTACGGACAGATACGCAGTATTTT	CASSSTGGLRTDTQYF
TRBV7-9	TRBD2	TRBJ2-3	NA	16	TGTGCCAGCAGCATGGGACTAGCGGGGGCCCGAGATACGCAGTATTTT	CASSMGLAGARDTQYF
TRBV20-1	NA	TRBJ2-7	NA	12	TGCAGTGCTAGAGATGTAGTCTACGAGCAGTACTTC	CSARDVVYEQYF
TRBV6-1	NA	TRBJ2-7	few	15	TGTGCCAGCAGTGGTTTTGGTTCCCATAGGTACGAGCAGTACTTC	CASSGFGSHRYEQYF
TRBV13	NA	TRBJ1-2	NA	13	TGTGCCAGCAGCTTAGAAAGGGGGTCTGGCTACACCTTC	CASSLERGSGYTF
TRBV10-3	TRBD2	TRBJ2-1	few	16	TGTGCCATCAGTGAGCTGACTAGCGGGAGGAGGAATGAGCAGTTCTTC	CAISELTSGRRNEQFF
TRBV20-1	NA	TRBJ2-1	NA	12	TGCAGTGCTAGAGATGTACACAATGAGCAGTTCTTC	CSARDVHNEQFF
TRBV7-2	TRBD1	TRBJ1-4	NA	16	TGTGCCAGCAGCCCGGCCGACAGGGTATTAGCTGAAAAACGGTTTTTT	CASSPADRVLAEKRFF
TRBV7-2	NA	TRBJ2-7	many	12	TGTGCCAGCAGCCCTACAGGGCACGAGCAGTACTTC	CASSPTGHEQYF
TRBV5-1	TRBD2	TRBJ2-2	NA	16	TGCGCCAGCAGCTTGGGGAGCGGGAGCTACACCGGGGAGCTGTTTTTT	CASSLGSGSYTGELFF
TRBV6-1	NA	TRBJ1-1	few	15	TGTGCCAGCAGTAAGGTGGGGGGGGCCAACACTGAAGCTTTCTTT	CASSKVGGANTEAFF
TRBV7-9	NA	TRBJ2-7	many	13	TGTGCCAGCAGTTCCTCAGAATCCTACGAGCAGTACTTC	CASSSSESYEQYF
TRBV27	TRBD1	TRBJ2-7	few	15	TGTGCCAGCAGGCCCGGACAGGGATCGTGGTACGAGCAGTACTTC	CASRPGQGSWYEQYF
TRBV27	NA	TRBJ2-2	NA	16	TGTGCCAGCAGTTTATTGGTAGGGGATAGCACCGGGGAGCTGTTTTTT	CASSLLVGDSTGELFF
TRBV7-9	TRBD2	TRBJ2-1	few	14	TGTGCCAGCAGCCTTATAGCGGGCAACAATGAGCAGTTCTTC	CASSLIAGNNEQFF
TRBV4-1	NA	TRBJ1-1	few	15	TGCGCCAGCAGCCAAGCGGACAGATTGAACACTGAAGCTTTCTTT	CASSQADRLNTEAFF
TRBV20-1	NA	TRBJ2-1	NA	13	TGCAGTGCTAGATCTCTTCGGGGCAATGAGCAGTTCTTC	CSARSLRGNEQFF
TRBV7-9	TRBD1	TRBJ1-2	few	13	TGTGCCAGCAGTTCAAGGGACAGATATGGCTACACCTTC	CASSSRDRYGYTF